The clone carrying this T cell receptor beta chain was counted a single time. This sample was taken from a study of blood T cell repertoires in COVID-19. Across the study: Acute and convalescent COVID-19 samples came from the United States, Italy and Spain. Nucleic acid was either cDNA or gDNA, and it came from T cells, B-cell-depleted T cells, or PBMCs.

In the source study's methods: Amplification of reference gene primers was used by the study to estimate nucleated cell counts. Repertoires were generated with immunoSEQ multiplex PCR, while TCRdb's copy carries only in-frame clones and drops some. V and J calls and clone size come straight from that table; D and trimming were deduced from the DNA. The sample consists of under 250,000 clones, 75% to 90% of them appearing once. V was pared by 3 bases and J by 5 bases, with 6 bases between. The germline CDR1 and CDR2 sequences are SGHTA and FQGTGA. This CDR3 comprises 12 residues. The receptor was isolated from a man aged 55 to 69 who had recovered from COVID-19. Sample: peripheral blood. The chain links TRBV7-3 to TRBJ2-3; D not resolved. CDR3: CASSFDRDTQYF. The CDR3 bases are TGTGCCAGCAGCTTCGATAGAGATACGCAGTATTTT.